These T cell receptor beta chains were read from a single sample in a study of shared clonotypes between healthy human individuals. Repertoires were generated with immunoSEQ multiplex PCR, while TCRdb's copy carries only in-frame clones and drops some. The sample comprises 1,400,000 or so clones, 98% of which are singletons, and over 0.3% rests with the top ten. Sequenced sample: naive CD4+ T cells sorted from blood. The receptor set was obtained from a man aged 25-40 years in good health. Both conserved end residues are part of each CDR3. D genes are given only for firm matches. The size field is filled for only some rows; it gives once, few, many or a size class.

v_gene	d_gene	j_gene	abundance	CDR3nt	CDR3aa
TRBV6-4	.	TRBJ2-2	.	TGTGCCAGCAGTGAGGGCACCGGGGAGCTGTTTTTT	CASSEGTGELFF
TRBV6-5	.	TRBJ2-7	once	TGTGCCAGCAGAACACCGGGCTCTCAGGGGAAGCAGTACTTC	CASRTPGSQGKQYF
TRBV4-1	TRBD2	TRBJ2-1	.	TGCGCCAGCAGCCAAGAACGGACTAGCGGGACAGCGAATGAGCAGTTCTTC	CASSQERTSGTANEQFF
TRBV18	.	TRBJ2-3	.	TGTGCCAGCTCACCTACCCGGTCGGCAGATACGCAGTATTTT	CASSPTRSADTQYF
TRBV6-5	.	TRBJ1-5	.	TGTGCCAGCAGTTACTCGTCCGGGAAGCCCCAGCATTTT	CASSYSSGKPQHF
TRBV5-1	.	TRBJ1-2	.	TGCGCCAGCAGCTTTAGCCGGGAACGGGTCTATGGCTACACCTTC	CASSFSRERVYGYTF
TRBV4-3	.	TRBJ2-1	.	TGCGCCAGCAGCCAAGAGGCGGGGAACTACAATGAGCAGTTCTTC	CASSQEAGNYNEQFF
TRBV18	TRBD2	TRBJ2-7	.	TGTGCCAGCTCTTCGGGACTAGCGGGTGCCTACGAGCAGTACTTC	CASSSGLAGAYEQYF
TRBV9	TRBD2	TRBJ2-7	.	TGTGCCAGCAGCCCGCAGGGGACTAGCGTCTCCGAGCAGTACTTC	CASSPQGTSVSEQYF
TRBV18	.	TRBJ1-5	.	TGTGCCAGCTCACTCGGAGGAGAAATAAATCAGCCCCAGCATTTT	CASSLGGEINQPQHF
TRBV30	TRBD1	TRBJ1-2	.	TGTGCCTGTCACAAAGCTCGACAGGGTCGGAATGGCTACACCTTC	CACHKARQGRNGYTF
TRBV6-5	.	TRBJ2-7	.	TGTGCCAGCAGTTATGGACGGACTTACGAGCAGTACTTC	CASSYGRTYEQYF
TRBV5-1	TRBD2	TRBJ2-5	.	TGCGCCAGCAGCTTGGGACTAGCGGGAGTTTCGGAGACCCAGTACTTC	CASSLGLAGVSETQYF
TRBV27	TRBD2	TRBJ2-1	.	TGTGCCAGCACTAAGTTACCGGGACTAGCGGGAGGGGGGGAGCAGTTCTTC	CASTKLPGLAGGGEQFF
TRBV29-1	.	TRBJ2-5	.	TGCAGCGTTCCCGCCTGGGACCGAGAAGAGACCCAGTACTTC	CSVPAWDREETQYF
TRBV6-5	.	TRBJ2-7	.	TGTGCCAGCAGCTTCCGTGGACAGAACTACGAGCAGTACTTC	CASSFRGQNYEQYF
TRBV15	.	TRBJ1-2	.	TGTGCCACCAGCTCCTACCCCGGGACAACCTATGGCTACACCTTC	CATSSYPGTTYGYTF
TRBV6-4	.	TRBJ2-3	.	TGTGCCAGCAGTGAGTGGGGGACAACCACAGATACGCAGTATTTT	CASSEWGTTTDTQYF
TRBV7-9	TRBD2	TRBJ2-3	.	TGTGCCAGCAGATATCTAGCGGATGTTAGCACAGATACGCAGTATTTT	CASRYLADVSTDTQYF
TRBV28	.	TRBJ2-7	.	TGTGCCAGCAGTTTAGTCGGATCAAACTACGAGCAGTACTTC	CASSLVGSNYEQYF
TRBV28	.	TRBJ2-4	.	TGTGCCAGCAAGGGGGAAAACATTCAGTACTTC	CASKGENIQYF
TRBV11-3	.	TRBJ2-1	.	TGTGCCAGCAGCTTAGTCTTAGGGGGTGAGCAGTTCTTC	CASSLVLGGEQFF
TRBV9	.	TRBJ2-1	.	TGTGCCAGCAGCGTAGAGGGGCTAGCGCGGAATGAGCAGTTCTTC	CASSVEGLARNEQFF
TRBV28	TRBD2	TRBJ2-1	.	TGTGCCAGCGGACCGACTAGCGGGGCCTTGAATGAGCAGTTCTTC	CASGPTSGALNEQFF
TRBV11-3	.	TRBJ2-5	.	TGTGCCAGCAGCTTAGAATATCAAGAGACCCAGTACTTC	CASSLEYQETQYF
TRBV10-3	.	TRBJ1-4	.	TGTGCCACAACCGGGACGGCTAATGAAAAACTGTTTTTT	CATTGTANEKLFF
TRBV6-5	TRBD2	TRBJ2-7	.	TGTGCCAGCAGTTACTCAGGACAGCTAGCGGGCGAGCAGTACTTC	CASSYSGQLAGEQYF
TRBV4-1	.	TRBJ1-4	once	TGCGCCAGCAGCCACCGCTTCCGGGACACCGGGACTAATGAAAAACTGTTTTTT	CASSHRFRDTGTNEKLFF
TRBV29-1	.	TRBJ2-1	.	TGCAGCGTCGACCGGCCCTCCTACAATGAGCAGTTCTTC	CSVDRPSYNEQFF
TRBV5-1	.	TRBJ2-7	.	TGCGCCAGCAGCTTGGCTCGGGGGGCTTCCTACGAGCAGTACTTC	CASSLARGASYEQYF
TRBV5-1	TRBD2	TRBJ2-1	.	TGCGCCAGCAGCATCGGGACTAGCGGGAGGATCTGGGACAATGAGCAGTTCTTC	CASSIGTSGRIWDNEQFF
TRBV6-1	.	TRBJ2-7	.	TGTGCCAGCAGTGAAGTCGGGGACGACGAGCAGTACTTC	CASSEVGDDEQYF
TRBV6-5	.	TRBJ2-7	.	TGTGCCAGCAGCCACGACTGGACGACCTACGAGCAGTACTTC	CASSHDWTTYEQYF
TRBV29-1	.	TRBJ2-2	once	TGCAGCGTTGCGAATGCCGGGGAGCTGTTTTTT	CSVANAGELFF
TRBV5-6	.	TRBJ2-7	.	TGTGCCAGCAGCTTGGGACAGTTTTCCTACGAGCAGTACTTC	CASSLGQFSYEQYF
TRBV7-9	.	TRBJ2-2	.	TGTGCCAGCAGCTTAGTAACAGACGGGGAGCTGTTTTTT	CASSLVTDGELFF
TRBV11-2	.	TRBJ1-2	.	TGTGCCAGCAGCTTGGGCAGGGACTATGGCTACACCTTC	CASSLGRDYGYTF
TRBV7-9	.	TRBJ2-5	.	TGTGCCAGCAGCTTAGGTATAGCGGCTCAAGAGACCCAGTACTTC	CASSLGIAAQETQYF
TRBV4-3	TRBD2	TRBJ2-7	once	TGCGCCAGCAGCCAAAGATTGGCTAGCGGGCACCACTCCTACGAGCAGTACTTC	CASSQRLASGHHSYEQYF
TRBV14	TRBD1	TRBJ2-2	.	TGTGCCAGCAGCCGGACGGACAGGCCGAACACCGGGGAGCTGTTTTTT	CASSRTDRPNTGELFF
TRBV5-1	.	TRBJ1-4	once	TGCGCCAGCAGCTCAGGACCTACCAATGAAAAACTGTTTTTT	CASSSGPTNEKLFF
TRBV10-2	.	TRBJ2-5	.	TGCGCCAGCAGTGTTGGAGAGACCCAGTACTTC	CASSVGETQYF
TRBV4-3	.	TRBJ1-5	.	TGCGCCAGCAGCCGAAGGGCCAGTAATCAGCCCCAGCATTTT	CASSRRASNQPQHF
TRBV14	TRBD2	TRBJ2-7	once	TGTGCCAGCAGCCGCTCTAGCGGGAGGTCCTACGAGCAGTACTTC	CASSRSSGRSYEQYF
TRBV18	.	TRBJ2-5	.	TGTGCCAGCTCACCGCCGAGTCAAGAGACCCAGTACTTC	CASSPPSQETQYF
TRBV9	.	TRBJ2-3	.	TGTGCCAGCAGCGTAGGAGGCCTGACAGATACGCAGTATTTT	CASSVGGLTDTQYF
TRBV27	TRBD1	TRBJ2-7	.	TGTGCCAGCAGTTTAAAAAGTGGACAGGGAAGGCTTTACGAGCAGTACTTC	CASSLKSGQGRLYEQYF
TRBV6-6	.	TRBJ2-7	.	TGTGCCAGTAAGGACGACCTCTACGAGCAGTACTTC	CASKDDLYEQYF
TRBV28	.	TRBJ2-7	.	TGTGCCAGCAGTTCTCGGACTGTCTACGAGCAGTACTTC	CASSSRTVYEQYF